The clone carrying this TCR beta chain was counted once. CDR3 length: 15 amino acids. This sample was included in a study of blood T cell repertoires in COVID-19. About the research overall: Samples of COVID-19 (acute and convalescent) were obtained from the United States, Italy and Spain.

Participants reported their clinical history, and cohort assignment relied on those reports. Here immunoSEQ multiplex PCR was the method, and the copy in TCRdb shows in-frame clones only, minus some. Of roughly 240,000 clones in the sample, roughly 89% were seen once. The chain links TRBV21-1 to TRBJ1-4; TRBD1 was called by the table and not checked on the DNA. TRBV21-1 has pseudogene status. Sequencing was performed on PBMCs or T cells enriched from blood (not recorded which). This clonotype was obtained from a woman aged 25 to 39 with acute COVID-19. CDR3 DNA sequence: TGTGCCAGCAGCAAAGGCTGCAGGATTAATGAAAAACTGTTTTTT. Its protein product is CASSKGCRINEKLFF.